Each of the 25 T cell receptor beta chains below was sequenced from the same sample in a study of shared clonotypes between healthy human individuals. Generated by immunoSEQ multiplex PCR, the TCRdb table keeps only in-frame clones and is missing some. The sample records some 1,100,000 clones, roughly 74% being singletons. Sequencing was performed on memory CD4+ T cells from PBMCs. The subset was: CD45RA-negative fraction. These receptors all stem from a man aged 18 to 30 in good health. Some clones in this sample may be carry-over from other donors' samples.

The J gene is TRBJ1-1, the V gene TRBV15; D is perhaps TRBD1 (5 bases). V lost 0 bases, J lost 1 base, and 18 bases lay in between. Germline V gene data show CDR1 as LNHNV and CDR2 as YYDKDF (reference sequence). The CDR3 runs 18 residues. The chain's CDR3 is CATSRDFGRTTSNTEAFF. CDR3 DNA sequence: TGTGCCACCAGCAGAGATTTCGGAAGGACAACTTCGAACACTGAAGCTTTCTTT.

This clone came up a few times. CDR3 sequence reads: CASSLSGVDGTQYF. The CDR3 DNA reads TGTGCCAGCAGCTTATCAGGGGTGGATGGGACCCAGTACTTC. The V gene is TRBV7-9, the J gene TRBJ2-5, with a weak D call TRBD1 (6 bases). From germline, CDR1 is SEHNR and CDR2 FQNEAQ (reference sequence). This CDR3 is built from 14 residues. The V end lost 2 bases, the J end lost 7 bases, and 14 bases lay between the germline ends.

The genes are TRBV4-1 and TRBJ2-7; D is uncertain. With 0 bases removed from V and 9 bases from J, the gap between germline ends came to 15 bases. Germline V gene lookup returns CDR1 MGHRA and CDR2 YSYEKL. The CDR3 extends over 14 amino acids. CDR3 nucleotides: TGCGCCAGCAGCCAAGATATCGTCGACCCTTCGCAGTACTTC. Translated: CASSQDIVDPSQYF.

The rearrangement uses TRBV7-3 and TRBJ2-1; 10 bases map to TRBD2. Germline trimming cut 5 bases from V and 9 bases from J; bases unmatched to any gene: 13. Looked up from germline, CDR1 is SGHTA and CDR2 is FQGTGA. The CDR3 is made up of 16 amino acids. The CDR3 DNA reads as TGTGCCAGCAGCCCCATATCCGGGACTAGCGTTAGTGAGCAGTTCTTC. Residues: CASSPISGTSVSEQFF.

The V and J genes are TRBV5-1 and TRBJ2-1, with TRBD2 identical over 11 bases. The CDR3 totals 17 residues. The germline CDR1 and CDR2 sequences are SGHRS and YFSETQ. J lost 9 bases, V lost 5 bases, and 16 bases had no gene match. The CDR3 DNA reads TGCGCCAGCAGTCCAGGGGATGGGGCTAGCGGGAGGAGTGAGCAGTTCTTC. Translated: CASSPGDGASGRSEQFF.

The chain employs TRBV4-1 and TRBJ2-4; 10 bases are a match to TRBD1. The CDR3 is 17 residues long. Trimming at V came to 2 bases and at J to 2 bases, leaving 6 bases not matched to a gene. CDR1 MGHRA and CDR2 YSYEKL come from the germline V gene. For the CDR3, the DNA is TGCGCCAGCAGCCAAACACCGGGACAGGGGACCAAAAACATTCAGTACTTC. It yields the protein CASSQTPGQGTKNIQYF.

The rearrangement links TRBV5-4 to TRBJ2-3, with D maybe TRBD1 (6 bases). Germline CDR1 and CDR2: SGHNT and YYREEE (reference sequence). The length of the CDR3 is 14 residues. Trimming stripped 1 base from V and 4 bases from J, with 10 bases between. CDR3 protein: CASSLKTGADTQYF. The CDR3 DNA reads as TGTGCCAGCAGCTTGAAGACAGGTGCAGATACGCAGTATTTT.

The chain uses TRBV4-3 and TRBJ2-5; D perhaps matches TRBD2 (6 bases). V was pared by 0 bases and J by 14 bases, with 25 bases between. The V gene's germline CDR1 is LGHNA and CDR2 YSLEER. The CDR3 extends over 16 amino acids. CDR3 DNA sequence: TGCGCCAGCAGCCAAGATTGGGGGGTTGGGCCCACCACTATTTACTTC. Encoded protein: CASSQDWGVGPTTIYF.

This chain links TRBV9 with TRBJ2-1, with 8 positions matching TRBD2. The CDR3 covers 16 residues. CDR1 and CDR2 (germline): SGDLS, YYNGEE. With 4 bases clipped from V and 0 bases from J, the junction kept 6 bases outside the gene matches. The CDR3 spells CASSLTSGSSYNEQFF. The CDR3, as DNA: TGTGCCAGCAGCCTGACCAGCGGGAGCTCCTACAATGAGCAGTTCTTC.

CDR3 amino acids: CASKSPWEKLFF. DNA of the CDR3: TGTGCCAGCAAATCCCCTTGGGAAAAACTGTTTTTT. The V and J genes are TRBV28 and TRBJ1-4; D ambiguous. Germline assignment: CDR1 MDHEN and CDR2 SYDVKM. V lost 7 bases to trimming and J lost 8 bases, with 11 bases between them. This CDR3 has 12 residues.

CDR3 amino acids: CASIIGGTGGQETQYF. For the CDR3, the DNA is TGCGCCAGCATTATCGGGGGAACGGGGGGACAAGAGACCCAGTACTTC. V is TRBV5-1 and J is TRBJ2-5; 7 bases match TRBD2. This CDR3 is built from 16 residues. V was pared by 6 bases and J by 2 bases, with 13 bases of the junction left unmatched. Per germline, CDR1 SGHRS and CDR2 YFSETQ.

The CDR3 is CASSQGFFGYQETQYF. The CDR3 DNA is TGCGCCAGCAGCCAAGGCTTTTTCGGCTACCAAGAGACCCAGTACTTC. V and J are TRBV4-1 and TRBJ2-5; D remains ambiguous. Germline CDR1 reads MGHRA; CDR2 reads YSYEKL. V lost 1 base, J lost 0 bases, and 12 bases lay in between. CDR3 length: 16 residues.

Regarding this clone: This likely came from a read error, as a far larger clone is one base away. This sample also contains other DNA sequences that code for the same CDR3. The chain has TRBV7-9 and TRBJ2-5, with a weak D call TRBD1 (6 bases). The CDR3 contains 15 residues. V dropped 3 bases and J dropped 8 bases, with 19 bases sitting between them. CDR1 and CDR2 from the germline V gene are SEHNR and FQNEAQ (reference sequence). The CDR3: CASSFKFREGETQYF. CDR3 nucleotide sequence: TGTGCCAGCAGCTTTAAATTTCGCGAGGGGGAAACCCAGTACTTC.

The gene calls are TRBV7-6 and TRBJ1-3; 9 nucleotides line up with TRBD1. Germline lookup yields CDR1 SGHVS and CDR2 FNYEAQ. The trim removed 1 base at V and 1 base at J, leaving 8 bases unmatched. The CDR3 is made up of 18 amino acids. CDR3 region: CASSLEVHGQGSGNTIYF. CDR3 sequence (DNA): TGTGCCAGCAGCTTAGAGGTTCATGGACAGGGGTCTGGAAACACCATATATTTT.

The genes are TRBV7-2 and TRBJ1-5; D gene unclear. The CDR3 is 14 residues long. Germline V lookup: CDR1 SGHTA, CDR2 FQGNSA. Trimming took 1 base from V and 9 from J, leaving 13 bases between them. CDR3 in amino acids: CASSLDPLSRPQHF. For the CDR3, the DNA is TGTGCCAGCAGCTTAGACCCACTGTCCCGGCCCCAGCATTTT.

V usage is TRBV6-1 and J usage is TRBJ2-5; 7 nucleotides agree with TRBD2. The CDR3 sequence is 16 residues long. The V gene's germline CDR1 is MNHNS and CDR2 SASEGT. The V and J ends lost 6 bases and 4 bases, in that order; junction bases with no gene match: 14. The chain's CDR3 is CASSESGTLGLETQYF. CDR3 nucleotide sequence: TGTGCCAGCAGCGAAAGCGGGACGTTGGGCTTAGAGACCCAGTACTTC.

V usage is TRBV10-3 and J usage is TRBJ2-3, with D maybe TRBD1 (7 bases). The germline V gene encodes CDR1 ENHRY and CDR2 SYGVKD. V was trimmed by 3 bases and J by 2 bases, leaving 12 bases between them. CDR3 size: 15 residues. The CDR3 region is CAISDWRGHTDTQYF. The DNA of the CDR3 is TGTGCCATCAGTGATTGGAGGGGGCACACAGATACGCAGTATTTT.

Details on this clone: This sample also contains other DNA sequences that code for the same CDR3. The gene calls are TRBV2 and TRBJ2-6; no clear D gene. The V end lost 1 base, the J end lost 2 bases, and 6 bases lay between the germline ends. Germline lookup yields CDR1 SNHLY and CDR2 FYNNEI. The CDR3 has 15 amino acids. CDR3 amino acids: CASSEGGAGANVLTF. CDR3 sequence (DNA): TGTGCCAGCAGTGAAGGGGGTGCTGGGGCCAACGTCCTGACTTTC.

The chain carries TRBV2 and TRBJ2-7; the D is unclear. The V gene lost 6 bases and the J gene lost 5 bases, with 8 bases spanning the gap. The germline gives CDR1 SNHLY, CDR2 FYNNEI. This CDR3 contains 11 residues. The CDR3 region is CASRVGDEQYF. CDR3 bases: TGTGCCAGCAGAGTCGGTGACGAGCAGTACTTC.

This clone was seen once. This sequence joins TRBV27 and TRBJ2-7, with TRBD1 matching over 10 bases. V trimming: 5 bases; J trimming: 4 bases; junction bases outside the gene matches: 8. The CDR3 is made up of 15 amino acids. Per the germline V gene, CDR1 is MNHEY and CDR2 is SMNVEV (reference sequence). CDR3 sequence (DNA): TGTGCCAGCAGTCCCGGGACAGGGGCCCATTACGAGCAGTACTTC. Translating it yields CASSPGTGAHYEQYF.

Only one count was recorded for this clone. The chain carries TRBV18 and TRBJ1-3; D is unresolved. This CDR3 is 16 amino acids long. The germline V gene has CDR1 KGHSH and CDR2 LQKENI. With 3 bases removed from V and 4 bases from J, the gap between germline ends came to 16 bases. The CDR3 DNA reads TGTGCCAGCTCACCCACCTCACCCTCGGAGGGAAACACCATATATTTT. Translated: CASSPTSPSEGNTIYF.

The rearrangement links TRBV7-3 to TRBJ2-5; 8 bases are a match to TRBD1. Germline lookup yields CDR1 SGHTA and CDR2 FQGTGA. V lost 6 bases to trimming and J lost 5 bases; unmatched junction nucleotides: 5. The CDR3 contains 13 residues. CDR3 bases: TGTGCCAGCAGTAACAGGGGGAGGGAGACCCAGTACTTC. Translated, it gives CASSNRGRETQYF.

As regards this clone: The sample carries other DNA sequences with the same CDR3. The chain has TRBV28 and TRBJ1-5; the D is unclear. The CDR3 totals 12 residues. The germline V gene has CDR1 MDHEN and CDR2 SYDVKM. Trimming left V 3 bases short and J 7 bases short, with 7 bases between. The CDR3 protein is CASSLAAQPQHF. The DNA for the CDR3 is TGTGCCAGCAGTTTGGCGGCGCAGCCCCAGCATTTT.

This clone has a single count. The chain has TRBV9 and TRBJ2-2; 12 nucleotides match TRBD2. J lost 9 bases, V lost 0 bases, and 9 bases had no gene match. In germline, CDR1 is SGDLS, CDR2 YYNGEE. The CDR3 length is 17 residues. CDR3 nucleotide sequence: TGTGCCAGCAGCGTAGCTACGCTAGCGGGAGGGGATAGGGAGCTGTTTTTT. Translation: CASSVATLAGGDRELFF.

The chain uses TRBV30 and TRBJ1-3; D uncertain. Germline CDR1 GTSNPN, CDR2 SVGIG (reference sequence). The germline V and J ends were trimmed by 0 bases and 1 base, with 7 bases remaining between them. The CDR3 runs 14 residues. In nucleotides, the CDR3 is TGTGCCTGGAGTGTTGGACGGTCTGGAAACACCATATATTTT. This translates into CAWSVGRSGNTIYF.